This entry lists 14 T cell receptor beta chains sequenced from one sample in a study of cytomegalovirus exposure and HLA in healthy donors (dated by TCRdb to the late 2010s). Libraries came from the immunoSEQ multiplex PCR assay. For the multiplex PCR, a mixture combining 60 forward primers for TCR Vbeta segments and 13 reverse primers for TCR Jbeta segments was used. TCRdb provides this immuneACCESS table in a form limited to in-frame rearrangements. Some clones are lacking; in checked studies, under half of them reflect an unresolved V gene, and why the rest are absent is not known. Present in this sample are roughly 160,000 clones, 70% to 90% of which were seen just once. Approximately 2.5% of the sample comes from the top ten. What was sequenced was PBMCs. The receptor set was obtained from a man aged 25 to 40 in good health and CMV-seropositive.

This clone has just one count. CDR3 amino acids: CAWSVLQGSNQPQHF. CDR3 in DNA: TGTGCCTGGAGTGTCCTACAGGGTAGCAATCAGCCCCAGCATTTT. V usage is TRBV30 and J usage is TRBJ1-5; the D gene is possibly TRBD1 (6 bases). V lost 0 bases to trimming and J lost 0 bases, with 9 bases between them. The CDR3 extends over 15 amino acids. Germline V gives CDR1 GTSNPN, CDR2 SVGIG (reference sequence).

J is TRBJ2-1 and V is TRBV27; 10 nucleotides line up with TRBD2. The CDR3 has 16 amino acids. Losses at the gene ends were 0 bases for V and 9 bases for J; bases not matched to a gene: 8. Germline values: CDR1 MNHEY, CDR2 SMNVEV (reference sequence). The CDR3 here is CASSLSGLAYRGEQFF. The CDR3 nucleotides are TGTGCCAGCAGTTTATCGGGACTAGCGTATAGGGGTGAGCAGTTCTTC.

The rearrangement joins TRBV11-3 to TRBJ2-1; possibly TRBD1 for D (6 bases). The length of the CDR3 is 15 residues. Trimming took 5 bases from V and 2 from J, leaving 13 bases between them. Germline CDR1 reads SGHNT; CDR2 reads YENEEA. The CDR3 region has the DNA TGTGCCAGCAGCCGGACAGAGAGTGCCTACAATGAGCAGTTCTTC. This codes for CASSRTESAYNEQFF. Full variable domain (remainder filled in from reference TRBV11-3 and TRBJ2-1): EAGVVQSPRYKIIEKKQPVAFWCNPISGHNTLYWYLQNLGQGPELLIRYENEEAVDDSQLPKDRFSAERLKGVDSTLKIQPAELGDSAVYLCASSRTESAYNEQFFGPGTRLTVL.

The rearrangement joins TRBV18 to TRBJ2-5; 10 bases map to TRBD1. Per the germline V gene, CDR1 is KGHSH and CDR2 is LQKENI. V lost 3 bases, J lost 9 bases, and 19 bases stayed unmatched. The CDR3 has 18 residues. The CDR3 loop is CASSPSGTGDPLAASQYF. The CDR3 DNA reads as TGTGCCAGCTCACCTTCCGGGACAGGGGATCCGTTAGCGGCCTCCCAGTACTTC.

J is TRBJ1-4 and V is TRBV7-6; 9 bases fit TRBD1. The V segment lost 5 bases and the J segment 4 bases; nucleotides outside the gene matches: 8. The CDR3 sequence is 16 residues long. Per germline, CDR1 SGHVS and CDR2 FNYEAQ. Written as DNA, the CDR3 is TGTGCCAGCAGCAGAGGACAGGGGAGTAATAATGAAAAACTGTTTTTT. It is translated as CASSRGQGSNNEKLFF.

The V call is TRBV2, the J call TRBJ2-1; D is undetermined. Looked up from germline, CDR1 is SNHLY and CDR2 is FYNNEI. V shed 8 bases and J shed 10 bases, with 18 bases lying between them. The CDR3 extends over 13 amino acids. The chain's CDR3 is CASLSISPEEQFF. The CDR3, as DNA: TGTGCCAGCCTCTCGATTAGTCCTGAAGAGCAGTTCTTC.

The chain uses TRBV6-5 and TRBJ1-5; D is undetermined. The CDR3 loop spans 15 amino acids. CDR1 and CDR2 from the germline V gene are MNHEY and SVGAGI. V lost 6 bases, J lost 1 base, and 13 bases lay in between. The CDR3 reads CASSLLQVSNQPQHF. DNA for the CDR3: TGTGCCAGCAGCTTACTCCAAGTAAGCAATCAGCCCCAGCATTTT.

The genes are TRBV11-2 and TRBJ2-1; 9 nucleotides line up with TRBD1. CDR1 SGHAT and CDR2 FQNNGV come from the germline V gene. With V trimmed by 7 bases and J by 8 bases, 12 bases remained unmatched. CDR3 length: 15 residues. CDR3 loop: CASTPSGTGMYEQFF. DNA for the CDR3: TGTGCCAGCACCCCCAGTGGGACAGGGATGTATGAGCAGTTCTTC.

The V and J genes are TRBV27 and TRBJ1-4; the D gene is possibly TRBD1 (5 bases). V was cut by 4 bases and J by 7 bases, with 19 bases left in between. The CDR3 extends over 16 amino acids. Germline V gives CDR1 MNHEY, CDR2 SMNVEV (reference sequence). Here the CDR3 DNA reads TGTGCCAGCAGTTCCCTAGGGGCAGGGAGGGGTGAAAAACTGTTTTTT. Translated, it gives CASSSLGAGRGEKLFF.

A few counts support this clone. The chain recombines TRBV7-3 with TRBJ2-5; D might be TRBD1 (6 bases). The CDR3 runs 13 residues. The V gene lost 5 bases and the J gene lost 2 bases, with 9 bases spanning the gap. Germline assignment: CDR1 SGHTA and CDR2 FQGTGA. CDR3 loop: CASSQQGQETQYF. The CDR3 DNA reads as TGTGCCAGCAGCCAACAGGGACAAGAGACCCAGTACTTC.

CDR3 sequence (DNA): TGTGCCAGCAGCCCCCGGGCCTCGGGAGAGACAGATACGCAGTATTTT. This translates into CASSPRASGETDTQYF. This sequence joins TRBV7-6 and TRBJ2-3; D is possibly TRBD2 (6 bases). The CDR3 covers 16 residues. V lost 5 bases, J lost 3 bases, and 18 bases lay in between. Per the germline V gene, CDR1 is SGHVS and CDR2 is FNYEAQ.

The chain carries TRBV29-1 and TRBJ1-4; TRBD1 is a possible D gene (5 bases). The CDR3 sequence is 13 residues long. Trimming pared 5 bases from V and 5 bases from J, leaving 12 bases between. Germline V gene sequence: CDR1 SQVTM, CDR2 ANQGSEA. The CDR3 bases are TGCAGCGTTATTGCGGGGCCCAATGAAAAACTGTTTTTT. This translates into CSVIAGPNEKLFF.

Concerning this clone itself: One junction end disagrees with the germline gene, perhaps due to a read error. CDR3 region: CASSLGLEDTQYF. In DNA, the CDR3 is TGTGCTAGCAGCTTAGGCCTAGAGGATACGCAGTATTTT. This rearrangement joins TRBV7-7 to TRBJ2-3, with no clear D. This CDR3 is built from 13 residues. Germline CDR1 is SSHAT and CDR2 is FNYEAQ (reference sequence).

CDR3 sequence: CASSLFGDEQFF. In DNA, the CDR3 is TGTGCCAGCAGTTTATTCGGAGATGAGCAGTTCTTC. V is TRBV27 and J is TRBJ2-1; D gene ambiguous. The V end lost 1 base, the J end lost 8 bases, and 6 bases lay between the germline ends. This CDR3 is built from 12 residues. From germline, CDR1 is MNHEY and CDR2 SMNVEV (reference sequence).